The rows below give T cell receptor beta chains drawn from one sample of a study of cytotoxic CD8 clonotypes in ibrutinib-treated CLL. TCRdb's table, derived via immunoSEQ multiplex PCR, lists solely in-frame clones and lacks some. The sample gives 90,000 to 150,000 clones, 58% of which show up once; under 45% is in the top ten. The sample consisted of PBMCs, taken after 24 months of ibrutinib treatment. The origin of the receptors is a human donor with chronic lymphocytic leukemia. Both conserved end residues are part of each CDR3. The order of the fields is V gene, clone size, D gene, J gene, CDR3 DNA, CDR3 protein. The D gene is left open where the match is weak. The size field is filled for only some rows; it gives once, few, many or a size class.

v_gene: TRBV2
abundance: NA
d_gene: NA
j_gene: TRBJ2-7
CDR3nt: TGTGCCAGCAGAGAACAGGTAAACTCCTACGAGCAGTACTTC
CDR3aa: CASREQVNSYEQYF

v_gene: TRBV29-1
abundance: NA
d_gene: NA
j_gene: TRBJ2-2
CDR3nt: TGCAGCGTTGAGGGTCAGGGGCTCGGCACCGGGGAGCTGTTTTTT
CDR3aa: CSVEGQGLGTGELFF

v_gene: TRBV19
abundance: NA
d_gene: NA
j_gene: TRBJ1-5
CDR3nt: TGTGCCAGTAGTATTACGGTATATAGCAATCAGCCCCAGCATTTT
CDR3aa: CASSITVYSNQPQHF

v_gene: TRBV28
abundance: NA
d_gene: TRBD1
j_gene: TRBJ1-1
CDR3nt: TGTGCCAGCAGTATCACAGGGGCTATTGGCACTGAAGCTTTCTTT
CDR3aa: CASSITGAIGTEAFF

v_gene: TRBV19
abundance: NA
d_gene: NA
j_gene: TRBJ2-7
CDR3nt: TGTGCCAGTAGAAGGACAGACGCCTACGAGCAGTACTTC
CDR3aa: CASRRTDAYEQYF

v_gene: TRBV5-1
abundance: NA
d_gene: NA
j_gene: TRBJ2-6
CDR3nt: TGCGCCAGCAGCTTGGCCACTAGGTCTGGGGCCAACGTCCTGACTTTC
CDR3aa: CASSLATRSGANVLTF

v_gene: TRBV4-1
abundance: NA
d_gene: NA
j_gene: TRBJ2-7
CDR3nt: TGCGCCAGCAGCCCCCGCGAGCAGGGGTCCTCCTACGAGCAGTACTTC
CDR3aa: CASSPREQGSSYEQYF

v_gene: TRBV7-3
abundance: NA
d_gene: TRBD1
j_gene: TRBJ2-2
CDR3nt: TGTGCCAGCAGCTTAAATTTGAGGGACAGGGCGAACACCGGGGAGCTGTTTTTT
CDR3aa: CASSLNLRDRANTGELFF

v_gene: TRBV7-2
abundance: NA
d_gene: TRBD1
j_gene: TRBJ1-1
CDR3nt: TGTGCCAGCAGCTTCGACAGGGGTGCTGCTTTCTTT
CDR3aa: CASSFDRGAAFF

v_gene: TRBV28
abundance: NA
d_gene: NA
j_gene: TRBJ1-2
CDR3nt: TGTGCCAGCAGAGGGATTTCCGATGGCTACACCTTC
CDR3aa: CASRGISDGYTF

v_gene: TRBV25-1
abundance: NA
d_gene: NA
j_gene: TRBJ1-1
CDR3nt: TGTGCCAGCAGCGGACACCCCGGGACTCCCTCGAGCACTGAAGCTTTCTTT
CDR3aa: CASSGHPGTPSSTEAFF

v_gene: TRBV30
abundance: few
d_gene: NA
j_gene: TRBJ1-2
CDR3nt: TGTGCCTGGCAACGGACAGCGGGCTATGGCTACACCTTC
CDR3aa: CAWQRTAGYGYTF

v_gene: TRBV6-5
abundance: NA
d_gene: NA
j_gene: TRBJ1-1
CDR3nt: TGTGCCAGCAGTTATTACAGGGAAGGGACTGAAGCTTTCTTT
CDR3aa: CASSYYREGTEAFF

v_gene: TRBV2
abundance: NA
d_gene: TRBD2
j_gene: TRBJ2-1
CDR3nt: TGTGCCAGCAGTGAGACTAGCGGGGACTATTACAATGAGCAGTTCTTC
CDR3aa: CASSETSGDYYNEQFF

v_gene: TRBV6-1
abundance: few
d_gene: NA
j_gene: TRBJ2-7
CDR3nt: TGTGCCCTGGGAAGGAGTACATCCTACGAGCAGTACTTC
CDR3aa: CALGRSTSYEQYF

v_gene: TRBV5-1
abundance: NA
d_gene: NA
j_gene: TRBJ2-7
CDR3nt: TGCGCCAGCAGCCCCCGGGGGCCAGATTACGAGCAGTACTTC
CDR3aa: CASSPRGPDYEQYF

v_gene: TRBV15
abundance: few
d_gene: NA
j_gene: TRBJ1-1
CDR3nt: TGTGCCACCGGTAGAAACCCGGGGTTCCCCGGAGCTTTCTTT
CDR3aa: CATGRNPGFPGAFF

v_gene: TRBV5-1
abundance: NA
d_gene: TRBD1
j_gene: TRBJ1-1
CDR3nt: TGCGCCAGCAGCCCAGACAGGGGCACTGAAGCTTTCTTT
CDR3aa: CASSPDRGTEAFF

v_gene: TRBV12-5
abundance: NA
d_gene: TRBD1
j_gene: TRBJ1-5
CDR3nt: TGTGCTAGTGGCGTGACAGGGTACTATAGCAATCAGCCCCAGCATTTT
CDR3aa: CASGVTGYYSNQPQHF

v_gene: TRBV30
abundance: few
d_gene: NA
j_gene: TRBJ1-1
CDR3nt: TGTGCCTGGAGGACCGGCGGGGCACAAGAAGCTTTCTTT
CDR3aa: CAWRTGGAQEAFF

v_gene: TRBV6-6
abundance: NA
d_gene: NA
j_gene: TRBJ1-1
CDR3nt: TGTGCCAGCAGCCTACGGATGAACACTGAAGCTTTCTTT
CDR3aa: CASSLRMNTEAFF

v_gene: TRBV18
abundance: NA
d_gene: TRBD2
j_gene: TRBJ2-5
CDR3nt: TGTGCCAGCTCGGCGGGGGGCGCGAAAGAGACCCAGTACTTC
CDR3aa: CASSAGGAKETQYF

v_gene: TRBV7-9
abundance: few
d_gene: NA
j_gene: TRBJ1-1
CDR3nt: TGTGCCAGCAGCTCTCCGGCGGGGGGCGCGGACACTGAAGCTTTCTTT
CDR3aa: CASSSPAGGADTEAFF

v_gene: TRBV19
abundance: once
d_gene: TRBD1
j_gene: TRBJ1-5
CDR3nt: TGTGCCAGTAAAGGGGTCGTCGGAGGGGGCGGGAATCAGCCCCAGCATTTT
CDR3aa: CASKGVVGGGGNQPQHF

v_gene: TRBV29-1
abundance: NA
d_gene: NA
j_gene: TRBJ2-3
CDR3nt: TGCAGCGTTGCTCCTAGCACAGATACGCAGTATTTT
CDR3aa: CSVAPSTDTQYF

v_gene: TRBV9
abundance: NA
d_gene: NA
j_gene: TRBJ1-6
CDR3nt: TGTGCCAGCAGCGCCGCAGGGCATAGGTCACCCCTCCACTTT
CDR3aa: CASSAAGHRSPLHF

v_gene: TRBV28
abundance: NA
d_gene: NA
j_gene: TRBJ1-1
CDR3nt: TGTGCCAGCAGTCCCAGGGTTATGATAAGTGAAGCTTTCTTT
CDR3aa: CASSPRVMISEAFF